The clone carrying this T cell receptor (beta chain) was observed a handful of times. Its cognate antigen is unknown. Isolated RNA was reverse transcribed in full, so expressed TCRB transcripts were sequenced. The assay was immunoSEQ multiplex PCR, and TCRdb's table has in-frame clones only and misses some. The sample records about 360,000 clones, 10% to 15% being singletons. The source of the sample is a study of beta chain features in type 1 diabetes. Study results and limitations: All four CD4+ subsets from Type 1 diabetes patients carried moderately but significantly shorter TCRB CDR3s.

The CDR3 is 15 amino acids. Germline-derived CDR1 and CDR2 are SGDLS and YYNGEE. The V and J ends lost 2 bases and 4 bases, in that order; junction bases with no gene match: 5. The receptor's source is a young woman with type 1 diabetes. This rearrangement joins TRBV9 to TRBJ1-4; TRBD1 matches 7 bases. The sample taken for sequencing was naive CD4+ T cells from blood. The chain's CDR3 is CASSVSGTDNEKLFF. CDR3 in DNA: TGTGCCAGCAGCGTCTCCGGGACAGATAATGAAAAACTGTTTTTT.